This TCR beta chain derives from a study of shared T cell receptors in the human thymus. The CDR3 contains 16 residues. Trimming took 2 bases from V and 2 from J, leaving 10 bases between them. The germline V gene encodes CDR1 SGHDN and CDR2 FVKESK. The protocol was immunoSEQ multiplex PCR, while the TCRdb copy is restricted to in-frame clones and leaves out a portion. The sample has 700,000 to 750,000 clones; approximately 85% are singletons. These sequences were also reported in another study, on human thymus T cells.

The source is a girl younger than two with a congenital heart defect. The rearrangement links TRBV14 to TRBJ2-6; tentatively, D is TRBD2 (5 bases). The sample comprised thymocytes. CDR3 sequence (DNA): TGTGCCAGCAGCCAACTAGGACTCCCTGGGGCCAACGTCCTGACTTTC. The encoded protein is CASSQLGLPGANVLTF.